A single T cell receptor (beta chain) is shown here with its context. Its antigen remains unidentified. CDR3 length: 15 residues. The V and J ends lost 1 base and 1 base, in that order; junction bases with no gene match: 1. CDR1 and CDR2 from the germline V gene are SNHLY and FYNNEI. The data were obtained in a study of T-cell reconstitution after alpha-beta-depleted transplantation in children. Preparation of the TCRbeta library was carried out with unique molecular identifiers. In TCRdb, the PCR reads were re-called with MiXCR into one record per CDR3 protein. The sample has 70,000 to 95,000 distinct CDR3 sequences, roughly a sixth seen once. Study-level results: T-cell counts and diversity at one year post-transplant came mainly from newly produced T cells.

The rearrangement joins TRBV2 to TRBJ2-1, with TRBD2 matching 7 bases. The receptor was derived from a male patient aged 2-10 years who had a stem cell transplant for acute lymphoblastic leukemia, so the T cells may come from the graft donor. Sequencing was performed on PBMCs, mostly from graft donor cells, taken 180 days after TCRalphabeta/CD19-depleted stem cell transplant. Here the CDR3 reads CASSEGRGSYNEQFF. The CDR3 DNA sequence: TGTGCCAGCAGTGAAGGGCGGGGGTCCTACAATGAGCAGTTCTTC.